This T cell receptor (beta chain) was captured by sequencing in a study of T cell responses to AZD1222 COVID-19 vaccine. CDR1 and CDR2 from the germline V gene are LGHDT and YNNKEL (reference sequence). Trimming took 1 base from V and 4 from J; bases not matched to a gene: 2. CDR3 length equals 15 residues. Some clones are missing from TCRdb's copy, which holds only in-frame ones; the method was immunoSEQ multiplex PCR. The sample holds roughly 150,000 clones, just under 95% seen once. Study outcomes and limitations: None of the repertoires were sampled until the peak T cell response had passed. CD4 TCRs associated with vaccination spanned spike, dominating at 160-218 and 743-854.

Comment on this clone: What it binds is not known.

The specimen was peripheral blood, collected on day 0 of AZD1222 vaccination. The clonotype was recovered from an adult in good health. This chain connects TRBV3-1 (or the pseudogene TRBV3-2) to TRBJ2-3; 10 bases map to TRBD1. CDR3: CASSQVGTGADTQYF. CDR3 nucleotides: TGTGCCAGCAGCCAAGTAGGGACAGGGGCAGATACGCAGTATTTT.